A selection of T cell receptor beta chains follows, all from one sample in a study of T cell responses to AZD1222 COVID-19 vaccine. Assay: immunoSEQ multiplex PCR; the TCRdb copy retains only in-frame clones and omits some. The data contain around 92,000 clones, over 75% of them seen just once; the ten biggest clones take up roughly 10%. The sample was peripheral blood, taken on day 0 of AZD1222 vaccination. These receptors were taken from an adult in good health. The CDR3 runs from the conserved cysteine through the conserved F or W. The D gene is left open where the match is weak. Clone size is not always given. Where it is, it says once, few, many or a class for expanded clones.

clone_size cdr3_length d_call j_call v_call cdr3_aa cdr3_nt
- 16 TRBD1 TRBJ1-1 TRBV10-2 CASSESPGGTNTEAFF TGCGCCAGCAGTGAGTCGCCAGGGGGTACAAACACTGAAGCTTTCTTT
- 13 - TRBJ1-5 TRBV30 CAWSYQGEQPQHF TGTGCCTGGAGTTATCAGGGAGAACAGCCCCAGCATTTT
- 14 - TRBJ1-2 TRBV6-1 CASSEWWTSYGYTF TGTGCCAGCAGTGAATGGTGGACCAGCTATGGCTACACCTTC
- 15 TRBD2 TRBJ2-3 TRBV6-5 CASSIRGVNTDTQYF TGTGCCAGCAGTATACGGGGGGTGAACACAGATACGCAGTATTTT
once 15 TRBD1 TRBJ1-1 TRBV11-2 CASSLVAGTGSEAFF TGTGCCAGCAGCTTGGTCGCCGGGACAGGGTCTGAAGCTTTCTTT
- 16 TRBD2 TRBJ2-3 TRBV6-2/TRBV6-3 CASSYSRLAVTDTQYF TGTGCCAGCAGTTACAGCCGACTAGCGGTTACAGATACGCAGTATTTT
- 17 - TRBJ1-3 TRBV4-2 CASSQLYFKEGINTIYF TGTGCCAGCAGCCAACTTTACTTTAAAGAAGGAATTAACACCATATATTTT
once 17 - TRBJ1-4 TRBV5-1 CASSPAGLTRSNEKLFF TGCGCCAGCAGCCCGGCTGGACTGACAAGATCGAATGAAAAACTGTTTTTT
- 15 TRBD2 TRBJ2-3 TRBV6-2/TRBV6-3 CASSYRSGGTDTQYF TGTGCCAGCAGTTACCGTAGCGGGGGTACAGATACGCAGTATTTT
- 13 - TRBJ2-3 TRBV18 CASSPDNTDTQYF TGTGCCAGCTCACCCGACAACACAGATACGCAGTATTTT
- 16 TRBD1 TRBJ2-5 TRBV19 CASSITNPTGGETQYF TGTGCCAGTAGTATTACGAACCCGACAGGGGGAGAGACCCAGTACTTC
- 15 TRBD2 TRBJ2-7 TRBV5-1 CASSLSLAGVGEQYF TGCGCCAGCAGCTTGTCACTAGCGGGAGTGGGTGAGCAGTACTTC
- 14 - TRBJ1-4 TRBV2 CASSPGRTNEKLFF TGTGCCAGCAGTCCGGGACGGACTAATGAAAAACTGTTTTTT
- 11 TRBD2 TRBJ2-7 TRBV28 CASISRGEQYF TGTGCCAGCATCTCGCGGGGGGAGCAGTACTTC
- 15 TRBD2 TRBJ2-7 TRBV2 CASSEGTSGVYEQYF TGTGCCAGCAGTGAAGGAACTAGCGGGGTCTACGAGCAGTACTTC
few 16 - TRBJ2-6 TRBV6-1 CASSGSRGPGANVLTF TGTGCCAGCAGTGGCTCCAGGGGTCCAGGGGCCAACGTCCTGACTTTC
- 15 TRBD2 TRBJ2-1 TRBV25-1 CASSELAGGVNEQFF TGTGCCAGCAGTGAACTAGCGGGGGGGGTAAATGAGCAGTTCTTC
few 14 - TRBJ2-5 TRBV6-5 CASSRGASGETQYF TGTGCCAGCAGCCGAGGCGCAAGTGGGGAGACCCAGTACTTC
- 14 - TRBJ2-7 TRBV5-8 CASRGRELSYEQYF TGTGCCAGCAGGGGAAGGGAACTATCCTACGAGCAGTACTTC
once 18 TRBD2 TRBJ2-1 TRBV7-2 CASSYQTSGIASYNEQFF TGTGCCAGCAGCTACCAGACTAGCGGGATTGCCTCCTACAATGAGCAGTTCTTC
- 13 - TRBJ2-6 TRBV27 CASRPSGANVLTF TGTGCCAGCCGCCCCTCTGGGGCCAACGTCCTGACTTTC
- 11 - TRBJ1-1 TRBV30 CAWGVNTEAFF TGTGCCTGGGGGGTGAACACTGAAGCTTTCTTT